This T cell receptor beta chain was obtained from a study of shared clonotypes between healthy human individuals. Study-wide context: Participating donors consisted of a couple of women and a few men aged 18 to 49. Each donor's CD4 naive and CD4 memory cells filled three plates apiece, CD8 naive two, and CD8 memory one.

Each sorted subset replicate got 200 ng genomic DNA, roughly 30,000 genomes. Produced via immunoSEQ multiplex PCR; TCRdb's table is partial and in-frame only. This sample has around 1.9 million clones, with around 93% found just once. Naivety among CD8 cells was defined by CD45RO negativity and positive CCR7 selection, thereby excluding terminally differentiated effector memory CD45RA+ cells. Every contributor of samples was a Caucasian grown-up residing in Nashville, Tennessee. This CDR3 spans 16 amino acids. V was cut by 3 bases and J by 1 base, with 14 bases left in between. Germline V CDR1 and CDR2: SGHDT, YYEEEE.

The sample comprised naive CD8+ T cells from PBMCs. This clonotype originated in a man younger than 30 in good health. Some clones in this sample may be carry-over from other donors' samples. V is TRBV5-6 and J is TRBJ2-1, with D possibly matching TRBD1 (7 bases). In DNA form, the CDR3 reads TGTGCCAGCAGCTCAGACAGGGAGGCATCCTACAATGAGCAGTTCTTC. It encodes CASSSDREASYNEQFF.